This is a list of T cell receptor beta chains from one sample in a study of blood T cell repertoires in COVID-19. Produced via immunoSEQ multiplex PCR; TCRdb's table is partial and in-frame only. The table records 100,000 to 150,000 clones, less than 90% of them present only once. The sample taken for sequencing was PBMCs or T cells enriched from blood (not recorded which). These TCRs come from a woman aged 50 to 60 who had recovered from COVID-19. Each CDR3 is given with its conserved first and last residue. D genes are given only for firm matches. Expanded clones get a size class; other rows say once, few or many, or leave the size out.

size	D	V	J	DNA	CDR3
-	-	TRBV7-6	TRBJ2-7	TGTGCCAGCAGCTTAGAGGGACAAAGCTCCTACGAGCAGTACTTC	CASSLEGQSSYEQYF
-	-	TRBV7-6	TRBJ2-5	TGTGCCAGCAGCTTACTTTCCACCGCGGGGGAGACCCAGTACTTC	CASSLLSTAGETQYF
-	TRBD1	TRBV7-2	TRBJ1-6	TGTGCCAGCAGCCCGGGACAGTTTTCGGTTTCACCCCTCCACTTT	CASSPGQFSVSPLHF
-	TRBD1	TRBV29-1	TRBJ2-7	TGCAGCGTTGAACCCCGGGACAGCGAAGGCTACGAGCAGTACTTC	CSVEPRDSEGYEQYF
-	TRBD1	TRBV19	TRBJ1-1	TGTGCCAGTAGTATAGGGACAGGGGTTACTGAAGCTTTCTTT	CASSIGTGVTEAFF
-	-	TRBV20-1	TRBJ1-1	TGCAGTGCTAGTCTCCTAAAAGGTGGGAGGGACAACCTTTTCTTT	CSASLLKGGRDNLFF
once	TRBD1	TRBV10-3	TRBJ1-1	TGTGCCATCAGGGAGGGACAGGCGAGCACTGAGGCTTTCTTT	CAIREGQASTEAFF
-	-	TRBV27	TRBJ2-2	TGTGCCAGCAGCAAAAACAGGGCCGGGGAGCTGTTTTTT	CASSKNRAGELFF
-	TRBD1	TRBV19	TRBJ2-1	TGTGCCAGTAATGGGGGACAGGGGGCTAATGAGCAGTTCTTC	CASNGGQGANEQFF
-	TRBD2	TRBV11-3	TRBJ2-1	TGTGCCAGCAGCTTAGGGTCCTGGGGTGAAGGGAGGGATGAGCAGTTCTTC	CASSLGSWGEGRDEQFF
-	TRBD2	TRBV5-1	TRBJ2-3	TGCGCCAGCGGCGGCGGGGGGGCGGCCTCAGATACGCAGTATTTT	CASGGGGAASDTQYF
-	-	TRBV2	TRBJ1-1	TGTACCAGCAGGGGCCGCATGAACACTGAAGCTTTCTTT	CTSRGRMNTEAFF
-	TRBD2	TRBV6-5	TRBJ2-3	TGTGCCAGCAGGCGGGGGGGGATCAGCACAGATACGCAGTATTTT	CASRRGGISTDTQYF
-	TRBD2	TRBV5-1	TRBJ2-3	TGCGCCAGCAGCTTATTAGCGGGGGGCGCCACAGATACGCAGTATTTT	CASSLLAGGATDTQYF
-	-	TRBV7-9	TRBJ1-1	TGTGCCAGCAGCCCCGGCGACAGTAATGAAGCTTTCTTT	CASSPGDSNEAFF
once	-	TRBV10-1	TRBJ1-3	TGCGCCAGCAGTCCGGACAGCCAAAACTCTGGAAACACCATATATTTT	CASSPDSQNSGNTIYF
-	-	TRBV25-1	TRBJ1-1	TGTGCCAGCAGTGTTCGCACTGAAGCTTTCTTT	CASSVRTEAFF
once	-	TRBV19	TRBJ2-3	TGTGCCAGCAAGAGGGAAACCACAGATACGCAGTATTTT	CASKRETTDTQYF
-	-	TRBV29-1	TRBJ2-7	TGCAGCGTTGAAGTATCAGGGCGTCAAACCTACGAGCAGTACTTC	CSVEVSGRQTYEQYF
-	-	TRBV3-1/TRBV3-2	TRBJ2-7	TGTGCCAGCAGCCAAGATGGGCTAGGGGCCCATTACGAGCAGTACTTC	CASSQDGLGAHYEQYF
-	TRBD1	TRBV5-5	TRBJ1-4	TGTGCCAGCAGCTTGGTGAGGGGGCGAGGTGAAAAACTGTTTTTT	CASSLVRGRGEKLFF
few	-	TRBV10-1	TRBJ1-1	TGCGCCAGCAGTGCACAGCTGAACACTGAAGCTTTCTTT	CASSAQLNTEAFF
once	-	TRBV19	TRBJ2-7	TGTGCCAGTAGTATCGGCGGGGTGCCCTACGAGCAGTACTTC	CASSIGGVPYEQYF
-	TRBD1	TRBV3-1/TRBV3-2	TRBJ1-2	TGTGCCAGCAGCCAGGGACAGCCATTAAGCTATGGCTACACCTTC	CASSQGQPLSYGYTF
few	TRBD1	TRBV19	TRBJ1-3	TGTGCCAGTAGTACTCGGACAGGGGGAGGAAACACCATATATTTT	CASSTRTGGGNTIYF
-	TRBD2	TRBV7-8	TRBJ2-5	TGTGCCAGCAGCTCCCGACTGACTAGCGGGAGCCAAGAGACCCAGTACTTC	CASSSRLTSGSQETQYF
-	-	TRBV15	TRBJ2-2	TGTGCCACCAGCAGAGGGGGGGTGAACACCGGGGAGCTGTTTTTT	CATSRGGVNTGELFF
-	-	TRBV14	TRBJ1-2	TGTGCCAGCAGCCCACAGGCCAACTATGGCTACACCTTC	CASSPQANYGYTF
-	-	TRBV5-1	TRBJ2-1	TGCGCCAGCACTGCACAGGGACCCTACAATGAGCAGTTCTTC	CASTAQGPYNEQFF
-	TRBD1	TRBV5-1	TRBJ1-5	TGCGCCAGCAGCGGGGAACAGGGGGCGAATAACAATCAGCCCCAGCATTTT	CASSGEQGANNNQPQHF
-	TRBD2	TRBV10-3	TRBJ2-1	TGTGCCATCAGTACTACTAGCGGGGGGGCCAATGAGCAGTTCTTC	CAISTTSGGANEQFF
-	-	TRBV30	TRBJ1-5	TGTGCCTGGAGTTCAGGTAGCAATCAGCCCCAGCATTTT	CAWSSGSNQPQHF
-	-	TRBV3-1/TRBV3-2	TRBJ2-3	TGTGCCAGCAGCCAAGATCTGGCGGGTACGCAGTATTTT	CASSQDLAGTQYF
-	TRBD1	TRBV5-5	TRBJ2-5	TGTGCCAGCAGCTTGGAAGGGGACAGGGCGTTTTCCCAGTACTTC	CASSLEGDRAFSQYF
-	TRBD1	TRBV30	TRBJ2-4	TGTGCCTGGAGTGTACGTCAGGGGGAAAACATTCAGTACTTC	CAWSVRQGENIQYF
-	TRBD1	TRBV27	TRBJ2-7	TGTGCCAGCAGTTCCCTGGGACAGGTCTACGAGCAGTACTTC	CASSSLGQVYEQYF
once	-	TRBV11-2	TRBJ2-3	TGTGCCAGCAGCCCGGGGAACACAGATACGCAGTATTTT	CASSPGNTDTQYF
-	TRBD1	TRBV6-2/TRBV6-3	TRBJ2-2	TGTGCCAGCAGTTTAACAGGGGGCCGGGTCGGGGAGCTGTTTTTT	CASSLTGGRVGELFF
-	-	TRBV5-6	TRBJ1-6	TGTGCCAGCACCCTGGGCCGAAGCTCCTATAATTCACCCCTCCACTTT	CASTLGRSSYNSPLHF
-	TRBD1	TRBV7-3	TRBJ1-2	TGTGCCAGCAGCTTTGACAGGGACAACTATGGCTACACCTTC	CASSFDRDNYGYTF
-	-	TRBV7-2	TRBJ1-1	TGTGCCAGCAGCCCGACTACGAAACTCCAAGGCGCTGAAGCTTTCTTT	CASSPTTKLQGAEAFF
-	-	TRBV7-2	TRBJ2-5	TGTGCCAGCAGCTTAGTCTCCAGGGCCCAAGAGACCCAGTACTTC	CASSLVSRAQETQYF
-	-	TRBV15	TRBJ1-1	TGTGCCACCAGCAGAGATATAATGAACACTGAAGCTTTCTTT	CATSRDIMNTEAFF
-	-	TRBV20-1	TRBJ1-1	TGCAGTGCTAGTGGTTGGGGGGTGGGCACTGAAGCTTTCTTT	CSASGWGVGTEAFF
-	-	TRBV9	TRBJ1-1	TGTGCCAGCAGCCCCCGGGGGGGCACTGAAGCTTTCTTT	CASSPRGGTEAFF
once	TRBD1	TRBV15	TRBJ2-1	TGTGCCACCAGCAGAGAAGGACAGGGGACCTACAATGAGCAGTTCTTC	CATSREGQGTYNEQFF
-	TRBD2	TRBV6-5	TRBJ2-7	TGTGCCAGCAGACCCACTAGCGGGCCTTTCTACGAGCAGTACTTC	CASRPTSGPFYEQYF
-	-	TRBV24-1	TRBJ2-2	TGTGCCACGAGGGACACCCCGGGCGGGGAGCTGTTTTTT	CATRDTPGGELFF
-	TRBD1	TRBV19	TRBJ2-7	TGTGCCAGTAGTCCGGGGCCTCGACAGGGAGCCTACGAGCAGTACTTC	CASSPGPRQGAYEQYF
-	-	TRBV19	TRBJ1-5	TGTGCCAGTATACCAGGGGCGGGTCAGCCCCAGCATTTT	CASIPGAGQPQHF
-	-	TRBV7-9	TRBJ1-1	TGTGCCAGCAGCTACCTACTATCTCAAGCTTTCTTT	CASSYLLSQAFF
-	TRBD1	TRBV4-1	TRBJ2-6	TGCGCCAGCAGCCAACCGTATAATGCCGACAGGGGGCGCTTGGGGGCCAACGTCCTGACTTTC	CASSQPYNADRGRLGANVLTF